The source of this T cell receptor (beta chain) is a study of persistence of HIV-infected CD4 T cells. This was the immunoSEQ version 4 assay in survey mode. The assay was immunoSEQ multiplex PCR, and TCRdb's table has in-frame clones only and misses some. Among fewer than 45,000 clones listed, 88% were seen once. Comment on this clone: Antigen: not known.

The V gene end was trimmed by 3 bases and the J gene end by 6 bases; junction bases not matched to a gene: 11. The CDR3 consists of 15 residues. Per germline, CDR1 SGHVS and CDR2 FQNEAQ. This nonspecific control used anti-CD3/anti-CD28 bead stimulation of CD4+ T cells. Sorting selected CD4+ T cells upregulating both CD40 ligand and CD69. For at least 4 years, plasma HIV-1 RNA was undetectable (<50 copies/mL). For around 19 hours, CD8-depleted PBMCs received anti-CD28/CD49d costimulation, a CD40-blocking antibody and enfuvirtide. Notes on the study in general: Degenerate expanded CDR3beta sequences were enriched among CMV- and Gag-responding cells.

The TCR sequence derives from an adult woman with HIV who was CMV-seropositive. The chain has TRBV7-8 and TRBJ2-7; 7 positions match TRBD2. The sample in question was CD4+ T cells sorted from PBMCs after roughly 18-hour stimulation, obtained from a patient who received antiretroviral therapy. The CDR3 bases are TGTGCCAGCAGCTTGGTACAGGAGGGGAGGGGCGAGCAGTACTTC. Protein: CASSLVQEGRGEQYF.